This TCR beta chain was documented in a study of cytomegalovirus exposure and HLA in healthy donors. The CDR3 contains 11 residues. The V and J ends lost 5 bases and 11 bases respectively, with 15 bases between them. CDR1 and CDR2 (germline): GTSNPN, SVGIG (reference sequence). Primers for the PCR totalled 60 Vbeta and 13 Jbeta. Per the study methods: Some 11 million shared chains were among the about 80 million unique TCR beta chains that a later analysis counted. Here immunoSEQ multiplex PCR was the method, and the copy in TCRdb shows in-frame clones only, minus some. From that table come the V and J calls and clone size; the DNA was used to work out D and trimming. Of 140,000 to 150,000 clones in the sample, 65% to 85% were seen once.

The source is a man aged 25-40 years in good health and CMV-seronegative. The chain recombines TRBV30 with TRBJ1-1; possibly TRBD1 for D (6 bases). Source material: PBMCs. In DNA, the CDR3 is TGTGCCTGGGGGGGGGCTAGGGAGGCTTTCTTT. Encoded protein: CAWGGAREAFF.